One and the same sample provided the 15 T cell receptor beta chains below, sequenced in a study of control samples from healthy donors and cancer patients (TCRdb year 2020). The library was produced with the immunoSEQ multiplex PCR assay. Entries here come from immuneACCESS through TCRdb and include only in-frame sequences with V and J called. Some clones fail to appear in such tables; in the studies checked, an unresolved V gene covers under half of the shortfall, and the cause of the remainder is unknown. This sample lists about 120,000 clones; 93% were detected once. The ten largest clones add up to about 2.8% of the sample. The source material was blood. The receptors originated from a man aged 25 to 40 in good health.

This rearrangement joins TRBV5-1 to TRBJ1-6; perhaps TRBD1 as D (5 bases). V gave up 6 bases and J gave up 10 bases, with 17 bases separating them. Germline V lookup: CDR1 SGHRS, CDR2 YFSETQ. CDR3 length: 14 amino acids. In DNA, the CDR3 is TGCGCCAGCACCCTAGGGAGGGGAGAATCACCCCTCCACTTT. Translated, it gives CASTLGRGESPLHF.

In this sample, this clone turned up once. The chain carries TRBV20-1 and TRBJ1-1, with D unresolved. V was clipped by 3 bases and J by 6 bases, with 5 bases between them. Germline V gene data show CDR1 as DFQATT and CDR2 as SNEGSKA (reference sequence). This CDR3 is built from 10 residues. DNA for the CDR3: TGCAGTGCTAGGCTGGCTGAAGCTTTCTTT. Protein sequence: CSARLAEAFF.

The chain employs TRBV4-2 and TRBJ1-2, with D possibly being TRBD1 (5 bases). The V end lost 0 bases, the J end lost 4 bases, and 12 bases lay between the germline ends. This CDR3 is built from 15 residues. Germline V gene lookup returns CDR1 LGHNA and CDR2 YNFKEQ. The chain's CDR3 is CASSQEQQGTYGYTF. Here the CDR3 DNA reads TGTGCCAGCAGCCAAGAACAGCAGGGAACCTATGGCTACACCTTC.

The gene calls are TRBV15 and TRBJ2-3, with D possibly matching TRBD2 (6 bases). CDR1 is LNHNV and CDR2 is YYDKDF in the germline V gene (reference sequence). The length of the CDR3 is 15 residues. Trimming took 3 bases from V and 6 from J, leaving 16 bases between them. CDR3 protein: CATSRGLTSGDTQYF. The CDR3 DNA is TGTGCCACCAGCAGGGGACTCACGAGTGGGGATACGCAGTATTTT.

The chain couples TRBV7-2 to TRBJ2-7; a weak D match, TRBD1 (5 bases). CDR1 is SGHTA, CDR2 FQGNSA, per germline. The CDR3 runs to 13 residues. Trimming removed 5 bases from V and 2 bases from J, with 10 bases in between. CDR3 protein: CASSPGPAYEQYV. Written as DNA, the CDR3 is TGTGCCAGCAGCCCAGGGCCAGCCTACGAGCAGTACGTC.

This chain uses TRBV7-3 with TRBJ2-7; D is ambiguous. In germline, CDR1 is SGHTA, CDR2 FQGTGA. This CDR3 is 14 amino acids long. Trimming stripped 2 bases from V and 4 bases from J, with 12 bases between. CDR3 in DNA: TGTGCCAGCAGCTTATTACCGGGCCTATACGAGCAGTACTTC. Translation: CASSLLPGLYEQYF. Filled out from reference TRBV7-3 and TRBJ2-7, the complete variable domain reads GAGVSQTPSNKVTEKGKYVELRCDPISGHTALYWYRQSLGQGPEFLIYFQGTGAADDSGLPNDRFFAVRPEGSVSTLKIQRTERGDSAVYLCASSLLPGLYEQYFGPGTRLTVT.

This rearrangement joins TRBV24-1 to TRBJ2-5, with D hard to call. Trimming removed 5 bases from V and 5 bases from J, with 8 bases in between. The CDR3 covers 12 residues. Germline V gives CDR1 KGHDR, CDR2 SFDVKD. CDR3 loop: CATSANGETQYF. CDR3 in DNA: TGTGCCACCAGTGCTAATGGGGAGACCCAGTACTTC.

This chain links TRBV12-5 with TRBJ2-2, with a tentative D call TRBD1 (6 bases). Trimming took off 6 bases at V and 3 bases at J, with 17 bases between the two ends. CDR1 and CDR2 (germline): LGHNT, FRNRAP. This CDR3 spans 16 amino acids. DNA for the CDR3: TGTGCTAGTGGACCCGGCAGGGGTAGTGACACCGGGGAGCTGTTTTTT. It is translated as CASGPGRGSDTGELFF.

The chain links TRBV14 to TRBJ1-6; no definite D call. Germline V lookup: CDR1 SGHDN, CDR2 FVKESK. The CDR3 length is 18 residues. Trimming shortened V by 0 bases and J by 7 bases, and 19 bases separated the two germline ends. CDR3 sequence (DNA): TGTGCCAGCAGCCAAGAGATTTCTTTGAGTCTGAGGAATTCACCCCTCCACTTT. Amino acids: CASSQEISLSLRNSPLHF.

This chain links TRBV3-1 (or the pseudogene TRBV3-2) with TRBJ2-2, with D maybe TRBD1 (6 bases). CDR1 and CDR2 (germline): LGHDT, YNNKEL (reference sequence). CDR3 length: 15 residues. V was pared by 1 base and J by 8 bases, with 14 bases between. CDR3 sequence reads: CASSQGTDSMGELFF. The DNA for the CDR3 is TGTGCCAGCAGCCAAGGGACAGATTCGATGGGGGAGCTGTTTTTT.

The chain couples TRBV6-1 to TRBJ1-3; D is undetermined. V was shortened by 2 bases and J by 0 bases, with 5 bases between the two germline ends. The CDR3 consists of 14 residues. Germline-derived CDR1 and CDR2 are MNHNS and SASEGT. The CDR3: CASSELLSGNTIYF. In DNA form, the CDR3 reads TGTGCCAGCAGTGAACTCCTCTCTGGAAACACCATATATTTT.

This clone showed up just a few times. V and J are TRBV27 and TRBJ1-6, with D tentatively TRBD1 (5 bases). Germline CDR1 reads MNHEY; CDR2 reads SMNVEV (reference sequence). The CDR3 spans 18 residues. Trimming took off 2 bases at V and 5 bases at J, with 19 bases between the two ends. The CDR3 loop is CASSLAMSGGFNNSPLHF. CDR3 sequence (DNA): TGTGCCAGCAGTTTAGCCATGTCGGGGGGTTTCAATAATTCACCCCTCCACTTT.

CDR3 region: CAIRETGSSGYTF. CDR3 bases: TGTGCCATCAGGGAGACAGGGAGTTCTGGCTACACCTTC. The chain employs TRBV10-3 and TRBJ1-2; 7 positions match TRBD1. The trim removed 6 bases at V and 7 bases at J, leaving 8 bases unmatched. Germline loops: CDR1 ENHRY, CDR2 SYGVKD. This CDR3 contains 13 residues.

Note on this clone: At one boundary the junction diverges from the germline segment, which might be a read error. The gene calls are TRBV4-1 and TRBJ1-1, with TRBD1 matching 7 bases. Germline CDR1 MGHRA, CDR2 YSYEKL. CDR3 length equals 15 residues. CDR3 loop: CASSRDRQGLSEALF. The CDR3 DNA follows: TGCGCCAGCAGCCGGGATAGACAGGGACTCTCTGAAGCTCTCTTT.

The V and J genes are TRBV19 and TRBJ1-5; 9 bases map to TRBD1. CDR1 is LNHDA, CDR2 SQIVND, per germline (reference sequence). The CDR3 has 16 amino acids. Germline trimming cut 2 bases from V and 4 bases from J; bases unmatched to any gene: 6. The CDR3 protein is CASSIRDRVMNQPQHF. The CDR3 region has the DNA TGTGCCAGTAGTATAAGGGACAGGGTAATGAATCAGCCCCAGCATTTT.